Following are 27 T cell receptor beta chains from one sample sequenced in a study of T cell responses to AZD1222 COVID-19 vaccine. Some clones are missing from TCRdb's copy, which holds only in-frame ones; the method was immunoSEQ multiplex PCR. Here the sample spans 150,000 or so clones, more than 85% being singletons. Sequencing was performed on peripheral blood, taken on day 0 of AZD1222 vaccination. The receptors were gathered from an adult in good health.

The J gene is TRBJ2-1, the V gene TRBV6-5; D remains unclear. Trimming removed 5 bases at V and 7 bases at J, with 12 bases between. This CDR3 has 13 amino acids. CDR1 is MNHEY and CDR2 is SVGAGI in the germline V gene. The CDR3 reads CASSLRIGNEQFF. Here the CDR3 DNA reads TGTGCCAGCAGTCTCAGGATCGGGAATGAGCAGTTCTTC.

In DNA, the CDR3 is TGTGCCAGCAGTTTGGTAAACACTGAAGCTTTCTTT. This translates into CASSLVNTEAFF. V gene TRBV28 combines with J gene TRBJ1-1; no reliable D call. This CDR3 has 12 residues. V lost 3 bases and J 2 bases, leaving 4 bases between the germline ends. The germline V gene has CDR1 MDHEN and CDR2 SYDVKM. Based on the CDR3 plus reference TRBV28 and TRBJ1-1, the full variable domain is DVKVTQSSRYLVKRTGEKVFLECVQDMDHENMFWYRQDPGLGLRLIYFSYDVKMKEKGDIPEGYSVSREKKERFSLILESASTNQTSMYLCASSLVNTEAFFGQGTRLTVV.

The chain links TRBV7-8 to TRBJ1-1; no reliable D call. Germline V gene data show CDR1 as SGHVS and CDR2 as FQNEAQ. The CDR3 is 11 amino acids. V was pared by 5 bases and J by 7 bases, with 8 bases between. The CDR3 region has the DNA TGTGCCAGCAGCGCCGGGATTGAAGCTTTCTTT. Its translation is CASSAGIEAFF.

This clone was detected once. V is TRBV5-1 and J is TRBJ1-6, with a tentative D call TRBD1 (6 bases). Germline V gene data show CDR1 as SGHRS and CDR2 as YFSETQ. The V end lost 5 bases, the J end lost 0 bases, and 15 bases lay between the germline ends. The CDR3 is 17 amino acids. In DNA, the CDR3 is TGCGCCAGCAGTTCCGGGACAACAAGCTCCTATAATTCACCCCTCCACTTT. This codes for CASSSGTTSSYNSPLHF.

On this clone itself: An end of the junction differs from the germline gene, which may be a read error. For the CDR3, the DNA is TGTGCCACCAGCAGAGGGCTAGCGGACACCGACTTT. Translating it yields CATSRGLADTDF. The chain couples TRBV15 to TRBJ2-3; 7 bases align to TRBD2. The CDR3 length is 12 residues. CDR1 and CDR2 (germline): LNHNV, YYDKDF (reference sequence).

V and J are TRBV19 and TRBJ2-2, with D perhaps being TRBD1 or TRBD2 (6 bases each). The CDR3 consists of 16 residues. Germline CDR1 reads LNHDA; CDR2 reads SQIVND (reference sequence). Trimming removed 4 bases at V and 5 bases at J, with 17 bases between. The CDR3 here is CASSRSGGPWTGELFF. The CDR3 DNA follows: TGTGCCAGTAGTAGGAGTGGGGGGCCTTGGACCGGGGAGCTGTTTTTT. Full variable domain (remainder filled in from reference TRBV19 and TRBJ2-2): DGGITQSPKYLFRKEGQNVTLSCEQNLNHDAMYWYRQDPGQGLRLIYYSQIVNDFQKGDIAEGYSVSREKKESFPLTVTSAQKNPTAFYLCASSRSGGPWTGELFFGEGSRLTVL.

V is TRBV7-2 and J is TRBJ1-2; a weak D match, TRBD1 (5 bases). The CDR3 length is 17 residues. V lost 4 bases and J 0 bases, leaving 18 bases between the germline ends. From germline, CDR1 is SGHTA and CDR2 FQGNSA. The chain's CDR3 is CASSSSGRPQANYGYTF. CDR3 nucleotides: TGTGCCAGCAGCTCCTCGGGACGGCCGCAAGCTAACTATGGCTACACCTTC.

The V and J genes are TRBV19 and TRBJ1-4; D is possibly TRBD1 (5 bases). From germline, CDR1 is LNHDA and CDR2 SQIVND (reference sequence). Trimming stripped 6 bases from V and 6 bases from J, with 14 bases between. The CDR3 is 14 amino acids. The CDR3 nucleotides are TGTGCCAGTAGGATATCTGGGACGGATGAAAAACTGTTTTTT. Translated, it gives CASRISGTDEKLFF.

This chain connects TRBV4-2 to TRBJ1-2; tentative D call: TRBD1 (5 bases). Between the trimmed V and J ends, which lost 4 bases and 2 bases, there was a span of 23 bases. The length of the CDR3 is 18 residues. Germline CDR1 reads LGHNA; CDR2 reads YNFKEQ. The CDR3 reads CASSPRPSSGLQNYGYTF. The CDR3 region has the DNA TGTGCCAGCAGCCCGAGGCCTTCCTCAGGGCTACAGAACTATGGCTACACCTTC.

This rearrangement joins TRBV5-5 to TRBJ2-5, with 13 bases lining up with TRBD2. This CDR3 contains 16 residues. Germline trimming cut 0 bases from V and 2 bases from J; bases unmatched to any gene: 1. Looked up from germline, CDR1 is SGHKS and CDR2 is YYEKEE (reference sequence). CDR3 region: CASSLGLAGGQETQYF. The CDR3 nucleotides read TGTGCCAGCAGCTTGGGACTAGCGGGGGGACAAGAGACCCAGTACTTC.

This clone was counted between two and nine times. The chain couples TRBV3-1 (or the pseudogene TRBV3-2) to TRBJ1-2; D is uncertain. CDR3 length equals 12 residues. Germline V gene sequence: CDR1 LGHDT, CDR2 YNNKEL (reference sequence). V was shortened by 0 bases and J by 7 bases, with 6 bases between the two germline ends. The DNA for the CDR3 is TGTGCCAGCAGCCAAGAAGTACGTGGCTACACCTTC. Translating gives CASSQEVRGYTF.

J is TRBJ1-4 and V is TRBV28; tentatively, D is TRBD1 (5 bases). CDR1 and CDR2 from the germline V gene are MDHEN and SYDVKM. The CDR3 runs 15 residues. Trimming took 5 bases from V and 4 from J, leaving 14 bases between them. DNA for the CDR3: TGTGCCAGCAGTCCCGGGGGGGAGATTAATGAAAAACTGTTTTTT. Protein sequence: CASSPGGEINEKLFF.

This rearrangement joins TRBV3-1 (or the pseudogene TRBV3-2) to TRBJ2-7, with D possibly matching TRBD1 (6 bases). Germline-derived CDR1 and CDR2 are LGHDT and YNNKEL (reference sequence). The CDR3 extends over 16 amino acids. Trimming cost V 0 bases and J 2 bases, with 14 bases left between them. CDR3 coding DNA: TGTGCCAGCAGCCAAGATTGGGGGACAATTACCTACGAGCAGTACTTC. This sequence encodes CASSQDWGTITYEQYF.

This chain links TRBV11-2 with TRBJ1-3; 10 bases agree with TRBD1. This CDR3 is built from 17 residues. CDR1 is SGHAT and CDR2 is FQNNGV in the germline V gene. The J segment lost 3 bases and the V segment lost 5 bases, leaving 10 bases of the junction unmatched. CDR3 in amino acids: CASSGLTGGLDGNTIYF. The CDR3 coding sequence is TGTGCCAGCAGCGGCTTGACAGGGGGCCTGGATGGAAACACCATATATTTT.

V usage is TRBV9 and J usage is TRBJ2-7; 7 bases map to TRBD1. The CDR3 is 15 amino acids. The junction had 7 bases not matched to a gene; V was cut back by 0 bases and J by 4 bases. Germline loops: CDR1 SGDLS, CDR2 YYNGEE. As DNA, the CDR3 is TGTGCCAGCAGCGTAGCCCCGACAGGGACGTACGAGCAGTACTTC. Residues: CASSVAPTGTYEQYF.

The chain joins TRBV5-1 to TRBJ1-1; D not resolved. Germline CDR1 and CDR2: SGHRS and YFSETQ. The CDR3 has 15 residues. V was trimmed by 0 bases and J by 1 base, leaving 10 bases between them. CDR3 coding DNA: TGCGCCAGCAGCTTGGCACAGCACTGGAACACTGAAGCTTTCTTT. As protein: CASSLAQHWNTEAFF.

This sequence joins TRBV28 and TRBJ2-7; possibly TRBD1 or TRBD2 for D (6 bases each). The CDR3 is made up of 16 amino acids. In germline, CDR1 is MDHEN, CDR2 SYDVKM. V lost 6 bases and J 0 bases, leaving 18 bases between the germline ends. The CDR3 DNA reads TGTGCCAGCAGCGCCCCCGGGGGCTTCAGCTCCTACGAGCAGTACTTC. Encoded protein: CASSAPGGFSSYEQYF.

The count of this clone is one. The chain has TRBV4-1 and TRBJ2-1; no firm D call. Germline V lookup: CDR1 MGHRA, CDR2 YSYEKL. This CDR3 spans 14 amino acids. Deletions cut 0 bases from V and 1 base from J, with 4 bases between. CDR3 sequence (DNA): TGCGCCAGCAGCCAAGACCCATCCTACAATGAGCAGTTCTTC. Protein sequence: CASSQDPSYNEQFF.

CDR3 amino acids: CASNSRQGAYFGYTF. The CDR3, as DNA: TGTGCCAGCAATTCGCGACAGGGGGCCTACTTTGGCTACACCTTC. This sequence joins TRBV28 and TRBJ1-2; 10 bases line up with TRBD1. V trimming: 7 bases; J trimming: 7 bases; junction bases outside the gene matches: 12. The CDR3 is 15 amino acids. Germline CDR1 reads MDHEN; CDR2 reads SYDVKM.

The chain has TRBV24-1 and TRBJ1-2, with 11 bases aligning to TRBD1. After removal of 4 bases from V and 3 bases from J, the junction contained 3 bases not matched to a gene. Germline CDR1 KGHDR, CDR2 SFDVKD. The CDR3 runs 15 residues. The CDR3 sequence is CATSEGQGGYYGYTF. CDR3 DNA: TGTGCCACCAGTGAGGGACAGGGGGGTTACTATGGCTACACCTTC.

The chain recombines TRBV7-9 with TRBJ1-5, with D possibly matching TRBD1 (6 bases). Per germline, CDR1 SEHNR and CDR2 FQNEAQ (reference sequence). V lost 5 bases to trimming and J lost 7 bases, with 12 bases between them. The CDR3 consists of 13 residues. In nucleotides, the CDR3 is TGTGCCAGCAGCGTACAGGGACACCAGCCCCAGCATTTT. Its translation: CASSVQGHQPQHF.

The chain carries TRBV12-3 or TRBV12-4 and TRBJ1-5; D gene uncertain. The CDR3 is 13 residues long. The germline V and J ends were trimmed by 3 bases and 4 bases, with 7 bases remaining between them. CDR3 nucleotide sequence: TGTGCCAGCAGTTTGTACAGTAATCAGCCCCAGCATTTT. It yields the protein CASSLYSNQPQHF.

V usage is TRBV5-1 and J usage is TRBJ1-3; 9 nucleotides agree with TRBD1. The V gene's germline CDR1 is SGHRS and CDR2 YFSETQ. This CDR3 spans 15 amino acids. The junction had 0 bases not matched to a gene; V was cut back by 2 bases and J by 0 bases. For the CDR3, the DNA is TGCGCCAGCAGCTTACAGGGGGCCTCTGGAAACACCATATATTTT. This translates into CASSLQGASGNTIYF.

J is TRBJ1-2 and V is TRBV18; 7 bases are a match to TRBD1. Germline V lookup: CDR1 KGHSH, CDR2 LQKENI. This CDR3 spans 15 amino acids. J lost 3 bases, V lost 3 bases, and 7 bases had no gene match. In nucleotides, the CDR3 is TGTGCCAGCTCACCCGAACAGGGGTTGGACTATGGCTACACCTTC. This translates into CASSPEQGLDYGYTF.

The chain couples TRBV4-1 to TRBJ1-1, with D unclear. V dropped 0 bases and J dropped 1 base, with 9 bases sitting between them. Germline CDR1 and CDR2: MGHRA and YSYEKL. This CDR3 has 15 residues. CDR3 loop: CASSQDPSGNTEAFF. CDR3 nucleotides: TGCGCCAGCAGCCAAGATCCTTCAGGGAACACTGAAGCTTTCTTT.

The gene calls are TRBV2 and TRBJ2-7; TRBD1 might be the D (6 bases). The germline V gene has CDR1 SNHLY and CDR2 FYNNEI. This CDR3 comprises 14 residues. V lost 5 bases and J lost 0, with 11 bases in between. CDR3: CASSSDSSSYEQYF. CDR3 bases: TGTGCCAGCAGTTCGGACAGTTCCTCCTACGAGCAGTACTTC.

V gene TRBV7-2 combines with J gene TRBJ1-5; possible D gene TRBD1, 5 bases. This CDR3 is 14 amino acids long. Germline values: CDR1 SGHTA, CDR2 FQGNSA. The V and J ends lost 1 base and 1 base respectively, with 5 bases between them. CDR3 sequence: CASSLDRSNQPQHF. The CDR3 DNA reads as TGTGCCAGCAGCTTAGACAGGAGCAATCAGCCCCAGCATTTT.